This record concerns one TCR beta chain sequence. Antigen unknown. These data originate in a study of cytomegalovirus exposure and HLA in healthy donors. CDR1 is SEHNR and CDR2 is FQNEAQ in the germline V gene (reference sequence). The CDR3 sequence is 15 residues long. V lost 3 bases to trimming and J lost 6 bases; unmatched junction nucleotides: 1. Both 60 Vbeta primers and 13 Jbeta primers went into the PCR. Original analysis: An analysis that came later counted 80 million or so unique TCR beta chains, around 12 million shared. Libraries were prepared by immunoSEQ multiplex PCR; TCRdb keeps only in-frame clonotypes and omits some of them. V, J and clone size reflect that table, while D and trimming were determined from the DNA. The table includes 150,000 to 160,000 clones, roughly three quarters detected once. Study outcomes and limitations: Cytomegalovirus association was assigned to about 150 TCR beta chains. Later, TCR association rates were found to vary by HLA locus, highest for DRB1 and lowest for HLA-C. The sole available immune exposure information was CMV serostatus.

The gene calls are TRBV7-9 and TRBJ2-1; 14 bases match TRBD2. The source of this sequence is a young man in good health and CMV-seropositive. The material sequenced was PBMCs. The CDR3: CASSFGTSGSNEQFF. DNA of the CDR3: TGTGCCAGCAGCTTTGGGACTAGCGGGAGCAATGAGCAGTTCTTC.